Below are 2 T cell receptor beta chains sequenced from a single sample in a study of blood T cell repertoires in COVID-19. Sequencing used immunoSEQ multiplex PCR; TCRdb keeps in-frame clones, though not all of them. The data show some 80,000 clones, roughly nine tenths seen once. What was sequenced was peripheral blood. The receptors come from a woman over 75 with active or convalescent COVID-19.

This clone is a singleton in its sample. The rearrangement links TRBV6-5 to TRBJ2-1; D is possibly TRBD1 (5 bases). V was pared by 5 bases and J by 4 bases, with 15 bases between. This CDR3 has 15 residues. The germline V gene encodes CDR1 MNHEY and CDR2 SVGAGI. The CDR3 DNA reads TGTGCCAGCAGTCCAGGGTTTGGCGAATACAATGAGCAGTTCTTC. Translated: CASSPGFGEYNEQFF.

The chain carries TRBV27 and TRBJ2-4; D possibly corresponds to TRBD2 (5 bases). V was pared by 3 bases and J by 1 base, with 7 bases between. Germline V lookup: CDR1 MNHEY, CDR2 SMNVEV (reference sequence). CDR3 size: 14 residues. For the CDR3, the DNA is TGTGCCAGCAGTTTTACGGGGGCCAAAAACATTCAGTACTTC. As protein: CASSFTGAKNIQYF.